The entry below describes one TCR beta chain. The data originate from a study of cytomegalovirus exposure and HLA in healthy donors. The CDR3 contains 15 residues. Germline V gene data show CDR1 as SGDLS and CDR2 as YYNGEE. J lost 2 bases, V lost 0 bases, and 2 bases had no gene match. The PCR ran on 60 Vbeta and 13 Jbeta primers. Assay: immunoSEQ multiplex PCR; the TCRdb copy retains only in-frame clones and omits some. The table lists roughly 98,000 clones, approximately 72% of them singletons, with approximately 14% in the top ten. The material sequenced was PBMCs. The chain couples TRBV9 to TRBJ2-3; 8 bases agree with TRBD2. This sequence was found in a woman in her seventies in good health and CMV-seropositive. The CDR3, as DNA: TGTGCCAGCAGCGTAGTAGCGGGACCCACAGATACGCAGTATTTT. Protein product: CASSVVAGPTDTQYF.